A single sample gave rise to the 4 T cell receptor beta chains below, sequenced in a study of T cell repertoires in cytomegalovirus infection. In TCRdb, the reads were re-called with MiXCR into one record per CDR3 protein. Among fewer than 850,000 distinct CDR3 sequences listed, approximately 32% were seen once. The antigens for these receptors are not known. The sequences come from cultured CD8+ T cells from PBMCs, collected from culture after CMV antigen stimulation. These receptors were obtained from a human donor in good health (CMV status not recorded). Some clones in this sample may be carry-over from other donors' samples.

This clonotype was recorded many times. This chain connects TRBV7-6 to TRBJ1-1, with D possibly matching TRBD1 (5 bases). The V gene's germline CDR1 is SGHVS and CDR2 FNYEAQ. With 5 bases removed from V and 5 bases from J, the gap between germline ends came to 12 bases. CDR3 length: 13 amino acids. This chain's CDR3 is CASSPDSRTEAFF. CDR3 sequence (DNA): TGTGCCAGCAGCCCCGACAGTAGGACTGAAGCTTTCTTT.

V is TRBV4-1 and J is TRBJ1-1, with 9 bases fitting TRBD1. Germline V gene sequence: CDR1 MGHRA, CDR2 YSYEKL. Trimming removed 0 bases from V and 7 bases from J; junction bases left unmatched: 12. The CDR3 covers 17 residues. Written as DNA, the CDR3 is TGCGCCAGCAGCCAAGACCTCTATGGACAGGGGCGGGGTGAAGCTTTCTTT. It codes for CASSQDLYGQGRGEAFF.

This clonotype was detected many times. One end of the junction varies from germline; a read error may be responsible. The chain carries TRBV20-1 and TRBJ1-1; D gene unclear. Germline CDR1 is DFQATT and CDR2 is SNEGSKA (reference sequence). The CDR3 covers 12 residues. This CDR3 reads CSARDGNSEAFF. The CDR3 DNA reads as TGCAGTGCTAGAGATGGGAACAGTGAAGCTTTCTTT.

This chain connects TRBV12-3 or TRBV12-4 to TRBJ1-2; D gene unclear. CDR3 size: 17 residues. V was cut by 1 base and J by 2 bases, with 17 bases left in between. CDR3 coding DNA: TGTGCCAGCAGTTTAGTGAGGAGGGCCGGAGGAAACTATGGCTACACCTTC. The encoded protein is CASSLVRRAGGNYGYTF.